These T cell receptor beta chains were read from a single sample in a study of early T cells in non-severe SARS-CoV-2 infection. Each CDR3 protein gets one entry after TCRdb re-called the 5' RACE reads with MiXCR. Altogether about 77,000 distinct CDR3 sequences are present, about 16% being singletons, with the ten largest covering around 2.6%. Source material: whole blood. The receptors were sampled from an adult who was a healthcare worker with PCR-confirmed SARS-CoV-2 infection or an uninfected control (not recorded which). The CDR3 runs from the conserved cysteine through the conserved F or W. A D gene is named only where the DNA matches it firmly. The size field is filled for only some rows; it gives once, few, many or a size class.

TGTGCCATCAGTAATTGGGGGGGTCAGCCCCAGCATTTT,CAISNWGGQPQHF,TRBV10-3,TRBJ1-5,few,NA
TGTGCCAGCAGAATCGTATCTGAAGCTTTCTTT,CASRIVSEAFF,TRBV2,TRBJ1-1,NA,NA
TGTGCCAGCTCCCCCTTGGCGAAGACTCCAAATACGCAGTATTTT,CASSPLAKTPNTQYF,TRBV28,TRBJ2-3,few,NA
TGTGCCAGCTCAGTTTCGGCAGGGGTAGGGACTGAAGCTTTCTTT,CASSVSAGVGTEAFF,TRBV12-3/TRBV12-4,TRBJ1-1,NA,NA
TGCGCCAGCAGTTCAACAGGGGGGAACACTGAAGCTTTCTTT,CASSSTGGNTEAFF,TRBV5-1,TRBJ1-1,many,TRBD1
TGTGCCAGCAGCTTAGCCGAGGGGTTCGCGCAGTTTTTT,CASSLAEGFAQFF,TRBV11-2,TRBJ2-3,NA,NA
TGTGCCAGCGGGGATCAGTGGAGCTATGGCTACACCTTC,CASGDQWSYGYTF,TRBV9,TRBJ1-2,NA,NA
TGCAGCGTTGGTCTCGGGACGGAGACCCAGTACTTC,CSVGLGTETQYF,TRBV29-1,TRBJ2-5,few,NA
TGCAGTGCCGCAGGGGACAATGAGCAGTTCTTC,CSAAGDNEQFF,TRBV20-1,TRBJ2-1,many,NA
TGCGCCAGCAGCCAAGATCTTTCGACAGGGTGGCAAGAGACCCAGTACTTC,CASSQDLSTGWQETQYF,TRBV4-1,TRBJ2-5,NA,TRBD1
TGTGCCACCAGTGATCCCTTTTCACTAGTAAGCGGTCATGAGCAGTTCTTC,CATSDPFSLVSGHEQFF,TRBV24-1,TRBJ2-1,many,NA
TGCAGCGCCGAGGACGGGACCACCTACGAGCAGTACTTC,CSAEDGTTYEQYF,TRBV29-1,TRBJ2-7,few,NA
TGTGCCAGCAGCCCTCAACCGGGACGCAGCTCCTACGAGCAGTACTTC,CASSPQPGRSSYEQYF,TRBV27,TRBJ2-7,few,NA
TGTGCCAGCAGTGCGCGGACAGGGTACTCACCCCTCCACTTT,CASSARTGYSPLHF,TRBV6-4,TRBJ1-6,few,TRBD1
TGTGCCAGCTCGCTTGGGTCGGGGGGCGAGCAGTACTTC,CASSLGSGGEQYF,TRBV6-5,TRBJ2-7,many,TRBD2
TGTGCCAGCAGTGAAAGAACAGGGATAGGGGCCGGGGAGCTGTTTTTT,CASSERTGIGAGELFF,TRBV2,TRBJ2-2,NA,NA
TGTGCCAGCAGTTACTCCGAGGGGGCCTACGGGCAGTACTTC,CASSYSEGAYGQYF,TRBV6-5,TRBJ2-7,NA,TRBD1
TGTGCCAGCAGCCCGGACCCCTTTTATGGCTACACCTTC,CASSPDPFYGYTF,TRBV11-2,TRBJ1-2,NA,NA
TGTGCCAGCAACCCGGGGGGTGTGGCACCCCTCCACTTT,CASNPGGVAPLHF,TRBV21-1,TRBJ1-6,NA,NA
TGTGCCAGTAGCCCTCGCGCGGTAGCAATATATTTT,CASSPRAVAIYF,TRBV12-3/TRBV12-4,TRBJ1-3,few,NA
TGTGCCAGCAGTGGACAAAAGGACAGAGGCGTCCCCCGTGCCCAGTACTTC,CASSGQKDRGVPRAQYF,TRBV25-1,TRBJ2-5,NA,NA
TGTGCCAGCAGCTTCGTAGCGGGAGGGCCTCAGGATGAGCAGTTCTTC,CASSFVAGGPQDEQFF,TRBV7-9,TRBJ2-1,few,TRBD2
TGTGCCTGGAGTAGGGGGGAAGTCTACGAGCAGTACTTC,CAWSRGEVYEQYF,TRBV30,TRBJ2-7,few,NA
TGCAGCGTTGGAGGCGCTAATGAAAAACTGTTTTTT,CSVGGANEKLFF,TRBV29-1,TRBJ1-4,NA,NA
TGTGCCAGCAGCGTCGGACGGTTACAAGAGACCCAGTACTTC,CASSVGRLQETQYF,TRBV7-9,TRBJ2-5,few,NA
TGTGCCAGCAGCTTCATTCTAGCGGGGGGCACAGATACGCAGTATTTT,CASSFILAGGTDTQYF,TRBV5-8,TRBJ2-3,few,TRBD2
TGTGCCAGCAATCCGACAGGAGACCCCTACGAGCAGTACTTC,CASNPTGDPYEQYF,TRBV28,TRBJ2-7,NA,NA
TGTGCCAGCAGTGCCGACAGGCCTAATTCACCCCTCCACTTT,CASSADRPNSPLHF,TRBV2,TRBJ1-6,few,NA
TGCGCCAGCAGCTTGGCATCAACCTACGAGCAGTACTTC,CASSLASTYEQYF,TRBV5-1,TRBJ2-7,NA,NA
TGCGCCAGCAGCCGGTACTGGGGACAGGGCTACAATGAGCAGTTCTTC,CASSRYWGQGYNEQFF,TRBV5-1,TRBJ2-1,NA,TRBD1
TGTGCCAGCAGCCCCCGGAGGGGGAGCAGTAATACGCAGTATTTT,CASSPRRGSSNTQYF,TRBV3-1,TRBJ2-3,NA,NA
TGTGCCAGCAGTTCCCCGGGACAGGGGACCAGGGAGCTGTTTTTT,CASSSPGQGTRELFF,TRBV28,TRBJ2-2,NA,TRBD1
TGTGCCAGCAGTTCCGGGACAGGAGGTAACACTGAAGCTTTCTTT,CASSSGTGGNTEAFF,TRBV6-5,TRBJ1-1,NA,TRBD1
TGCGCCAGCAGCTTGGAGGTTAATCAGCCCCAGCATTTT,CASSLEVNQPQHF,TRBV5-1,TRBJ1-5,many,NA
TGTGCCAGCAGTTCCGGGGCCGGACAGGGGGCGAGAACAGATACGCAGTATTTT,CASSSGAGQGARTDTQYF,TRBV28,TRBJ2-3,few,TRBD1
TGTGCCTGGAGTTCGGCTATCGGGGCAGATACGCAGTATTTT,CAWSSAIGADTQYF,TRBV30,TRBJ2-3,few,NA
TGTGCCATCAGTGGGGACAGGGGGGGCAATCAGCCCCAGCATTTT,CAISGDRGGNQPQHF,TRBV10-3,TRBJ1-5,NA,TRBD1
TGTGCCACCCGAGACGGGGAGCTGTTTTTT,CATRDGELFF,TRBV6-2/TRBV6-3,TRBJ2-2,NA,NA
TGTGCTAGCAGCTTAGACTACCCAGATACGCAGTATTTT,CASSLDYPDTQYF,TRBV7-7,TRBJ2-3,few,NA
TGTGCCAGCAGGTCCGACAGCCATGGCTACACCTTC,CASRSDSHGYTF,TRBV28,TRBJ1-2,few,NA
TGTGCCAGCAGCCCCGGGGGATGGAACACTGAAGCTTTCTTT,CASSPGGWNTEAFF,TRBV11-2,TRBJ1-1,few,NA